These 15 T cell receptor beta chains share one sample of origin, sequenced in a study of stem cell transplantation in POMP-related autoinflammatory disease. These TCRs are of unknown antigen specificity. Findings of the study overall: Across all analyzed T-cell subsets, patients with PRAID tended toward reduced diversity and increased clonality. Patients with PRAID showed a restricted number of unique TRB V-J gene pairings.

The method was immunoSEQ multiplex PCR; TCRdb's version includes in-frame clones alone and lacks a portion of them. The data show roughly 9,100 clones, 91% seen once. The sample consisted of CD8+ T cells from PBMCs, taken before stem cell transplantation. The source is a human donor with POMP-related autoinflammation and immune dysregulation (PRAID).

CDR3 sequence reads: CASSYGLAGVGEQYF. The CDR3 DNA sequence: TGTGCCAGCAGCTACGGACTAGCGGGAGTAGGCGAGCAGTACTTC. V gene TRBV5-4 combines with J gene TRBJ2-7, with 13 nucleotides matching TRBD2. This CDR3 contains 15 residues. The germline gives CDR1 SGHNT, CDR2 YYREEE (reference sequence). V dropped 3 bases and J dropped 6; count of bases not matched to a gene: 6.

The V and J genes are TRBV28 and TRBJ2-2; D remains ambiguous. Germline-derived CDR1 and CDR2 are MDHEN and SYDVKM. V lost 4 bases to trimming and J lost 5 bases, with 11 bases between them. The CDR3 extends over 14 amino acids. CDR3 coding DNA: TGTGCCAGCAGTTATGCGGCCAGGACCGGGGAGCTGTTTTTT. It is translated as CASSYAARTGELFF.

The chain recombines TRBV28 with TRBJ1-5, with a tentative D call TRBD1 (6 bases). Deletions cut 4 bases from V and 5 bases from J, with 15 bases between. This CDR3 spans 15 amino acids. The germline CDR1 and CDR2 sequences are MDHEN and SYDVKM. The CDR3 coding sequence is TGTGCCAGCAGTTCGGGGGCAGGAAGGGATCAGCCCCAGCATTTT. This codes for CASSSGAGRDQPQHF.

This clone was seen only once. V gene TRBV6-5 combines with J gene TRBJ1-2; D gene ambiguous. The germline V and J ends were trimmed by 5 bases and 3 bases, with 10 bases remaining between them. This CDR3 has 13 amino acids. CDR1 and CDR2 from the germline V gene are MNHEY and SVGAGI. The CDR3 here is CASSPTSYYGYTF. CDR3 in DNA: TGTGCCAGCAGTCCGACAAGCTACTATGGCTACACCTTC.

This clone was seen a single time. The chain links TRBV27 to TRBJ2-1; TRBD2 matches 9 bases. V shed 5 bases, J shed 6 bases, and the junction held 14 bases outside the gene matches. Germline-derived CDR1 and CDR2 are MNHEY and SMNVEV (reference sequence). The CDR3 is 17 amino acids. The CDR3 here is CASSPESGRLFSNEQFF. For the CDR3, the DNA is TGTGCCAGCAGTCCTGAAAGCGGGAGGCTCTTTTCCAATGAGCAGTTCTTC.

The chain has TRBV15 and TRBJ1-1; weak D call: TRBD1 (6 bases). CDR3 length: 13 amino acids. CDR1 LNHNV and CDR2 YYDKDF come from the germline V gene (reference sequence). Deletions cut 1 base from V and 8 bases from J, with 11 bases between. The CDR3 DNA is TGTGCCACCAGCAGAGCATCCGGGACAGAAGCTTTCTTT. Translating it yields CATSRASGTEAFF.

The chain has TRBV4-1 and TRBJ1-1; D ambiguous. Germline lookup yields CDR1 MGHRA and CDR2 YSYEKL. The V and J ends lost 1 base and 2 bases respectively, with 17 bases between them. The CDR3 is 17 amino acids. The CDR3 DNA follows: TGCGCCAGCAGCCAAGTCACTCACACCACGGAAAACACTGAAGCTTTCTTT. Protein: CASSQVTHTTENTEAFF.

The chain links TRBV11-2 to TRBJ2-7; 8 bases are shared with TRBD2. The V segment lost 3 bases and the J segment 2 bases; nucleotides outside the gene matches: 6. The CDR3 is made up of 15 amino acids. Germline V CDR1 and CDR2: SGHAT, FQNNGV. This CDR3 reads CASSLGGGPAYEQYF. DNA for the CDR3: TGTGCCAGCAGCTTGGGCGGGGGGCCAGCCTACGAGCAGTACTTC.

The chain links TRBV4-1 to TRBJ2-1, with 14 bases lining up with TRBD2. Germline lookup yields CDR1 MGHRA and CDR2 YSYEKL. There are 16 residues in the CDR3. V lost 4 bases, J lost 8 bases, and 7 bases stayed unmatched. CDR3 sequence (DNA): TGCGCCAGCAGCCTTTTCGGGACTAGCGGGAGCTATGAGCAGTTCTTC. As protein: CASSLFGTSGSYEQFF.

V usage is TRBV5-5 and J usage is TRBJ1-5; possibly TRBD1 for D (5 bases). Germline lookup yields CDR1 SGHKS and CDR2 YYEKEE (reference sequence). Trimming shortened V by 4 bases and J by 7 bases, and 15 bases separated the two germline ends. This CDR3 spans 14 amino acids. CDR3 sequence (DNA): TGTGCCAGCAGCCCAACGTGGGGGAGCCAGCCCCAGCATTTT. Protein sequence: CASSPTWGSQPQHF.

This clone was recorded once. The rearrangement links TRBV7-6 to TRBJ2-7; D is possibly TRBD1 or TRBD2 (5 bases each). Germline assignment: CDR1 SGHVS and CDR2 FNYEAQ. This CDR3 has 15 amino acids. V lost 1 base and J lost 1, with 11 bases in between. The CDR3 nucleotides are TGTGCCAGCAGCTTAGGGGAGCAGGGATCCTACGAGCAGTACTTC. This codes for CASSLGEQGSYEQYF.

This clone turned up a few times. The rearrangement links TRBV19 to TRBJ1-1; the D is unclear. Germline-derived CDR1 and CDR2 are LNHDA and SQIVND (reference sequence). Trimming cost V 3 bases and J 0 bases, with 5 bases left between them. The CDR3 spans 13 residues. The CDR3 spells CASSILMNTEAFF. In DNA, the CDR3 is TGTGCCAGTAGTATCCTGATGAACACTGAAGCTTTCTTT.

The chain combines TRBV2 with TRBJ2-5; TRBD2 might be the D (7 bases). The CDR3 is made up of 15 amino acids. Germline values: CDR1 SNHLY, CDR2 FYNNEI. V was shortened by 6 bases and J by 0 bases, with 14 bases between the two germline ends. CDR3 DNA: TGTGCCAGCAGACCATTAGGGGGGGACCAAGAGACCCAGTACTTC. This codes for CASRPLGGDQETQYF.

The chain links TRBV4-2 to TRBJ2-1; 16 positions match TRBD2. This CDR3 spans 17 amino acids. Germline CDR1 LGHNA, CDR2 YNFKEQ. The V and J ends lost 4 bases and 8 bases, in that order; junction bases with no gene match: 8. CDR3 sequence reads: CASSPGLAGGWVHEQFF. DNA of the CDR3: TGTGCCAGCAGCCCGGGACTAGCGGGGGGGTGGGTCCATGAGCAGTTCTTC.

V gene TRBV13 combines with J gene TRBJ1-1; a possible D gene is TRBD1 (6 bases). CDR3 length equals 15 residues. Germline loops: CDR1 PRHDT, CDR2 FYEKMQ (reference sequence). Between the trimmed V and J ends, which lost 5 bases and 6 bases, there was a span of 19 bases. CDR3 bases: TGTGCCAGCAGCATGCCTCAGGGGTTGGGGGCTGAAGCTTTCTTT. Translation gives CASSMPQGLGAEAFF.